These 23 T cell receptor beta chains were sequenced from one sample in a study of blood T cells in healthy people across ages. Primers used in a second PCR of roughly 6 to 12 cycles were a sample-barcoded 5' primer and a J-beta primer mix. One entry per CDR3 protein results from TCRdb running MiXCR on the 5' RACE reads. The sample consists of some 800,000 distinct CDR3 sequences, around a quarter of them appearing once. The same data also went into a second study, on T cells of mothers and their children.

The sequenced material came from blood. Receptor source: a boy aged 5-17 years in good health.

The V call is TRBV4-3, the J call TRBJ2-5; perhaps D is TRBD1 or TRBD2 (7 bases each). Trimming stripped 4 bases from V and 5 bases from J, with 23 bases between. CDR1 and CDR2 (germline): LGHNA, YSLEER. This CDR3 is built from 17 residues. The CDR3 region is CASSREAGQQPAETQYF. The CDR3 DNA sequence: TGCGCCAGCAGCCGAGAAGCGGGACAGCAACCGGCGGAGACCCAGTACTTC.

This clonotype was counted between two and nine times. CDR3 in amino acids: CASSNLAYAYEQYF. CDR3 in DNA: TGTGCCAGCAGCAATCTAGCGTACGCCTACGAGCAGTACTTC. The V gene is TRBV6-5, the J gene TRBJ2-7, with D perhaps TRBD2 (6 bases). In germline, CDR1 is MNHEY, CDR2 SVGAGI. The germline V and J ends were trimmed by 6 bases and 2 bases, with 14 bases remaining between them. The CDR3 consists of 14 residues.

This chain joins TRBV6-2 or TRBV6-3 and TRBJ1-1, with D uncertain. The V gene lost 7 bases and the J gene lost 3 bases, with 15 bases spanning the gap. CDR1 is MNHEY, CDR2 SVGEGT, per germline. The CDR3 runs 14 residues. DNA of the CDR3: TGTGCCAGCACGTATTTTGGGGAGTACACTGAAGCTTTCTTT. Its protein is CASTYFGEYTEAFF.

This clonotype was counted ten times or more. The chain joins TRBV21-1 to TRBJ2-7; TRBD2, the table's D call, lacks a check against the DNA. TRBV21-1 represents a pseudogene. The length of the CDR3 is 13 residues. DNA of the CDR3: TGTGCCAGCAGCAGGGATTTCTCCTACGAGCAGTACTTC. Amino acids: CASSRDFSYEQYF.

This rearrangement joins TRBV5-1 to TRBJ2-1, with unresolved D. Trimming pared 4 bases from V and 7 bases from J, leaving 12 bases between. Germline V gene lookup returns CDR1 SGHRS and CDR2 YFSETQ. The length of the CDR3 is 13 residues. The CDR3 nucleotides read TGCGCCAGCAGCCAACTTAGTAGGAATGAGCAGTTCTTC. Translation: CASSQLSRNEQFF.

This CDR3 is CASSREYGDTGELFF. The DNA of the CDR3 is TGTGCCAGCAGCCGAGAGTATGGGGACACCGGGGAGCTGTTTTTT. The chain joins TRBV4-2 to TRBJ2-2; no reliable D call. V was trimmed by 4 bases and J by 3 bases, leaving 12 bases between them. This CDR3 is 15 amino acids long. The V gene's germline CDR1 is LGHNA and CDR2 YNFKEQ.

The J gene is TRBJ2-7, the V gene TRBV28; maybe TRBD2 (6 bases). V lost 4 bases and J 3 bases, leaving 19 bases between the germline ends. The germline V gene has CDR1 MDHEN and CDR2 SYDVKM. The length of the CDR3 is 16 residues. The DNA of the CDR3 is TGTGCCAGCAGTTCCCTAGGCGGGGCCAGTGTCTACGAGCAGTACTTC. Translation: CASSSLGGASVYEQYF.

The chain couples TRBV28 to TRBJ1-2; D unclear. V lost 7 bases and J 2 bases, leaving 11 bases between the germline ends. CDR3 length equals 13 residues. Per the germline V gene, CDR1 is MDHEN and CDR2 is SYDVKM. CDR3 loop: CASKLMGNYGYTF. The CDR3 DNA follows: TGTGCCAGCAAGTTAATGGGGAACTATGGCTACACCTTC.

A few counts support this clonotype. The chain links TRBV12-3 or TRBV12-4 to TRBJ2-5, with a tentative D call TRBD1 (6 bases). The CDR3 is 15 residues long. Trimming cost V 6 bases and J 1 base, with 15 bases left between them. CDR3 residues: CASSPQDRRQETQYF. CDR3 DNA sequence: TGTGCCAGCAGCCCACAGGACAGACGCCAAGAGACCCAGTACTTC.

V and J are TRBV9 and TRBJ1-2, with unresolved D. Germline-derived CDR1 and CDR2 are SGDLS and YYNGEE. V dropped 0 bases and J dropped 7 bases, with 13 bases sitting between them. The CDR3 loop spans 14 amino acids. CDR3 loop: CASSVGSSPRGYTF. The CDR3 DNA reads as TGTGCCAGCAGCGTAGGTTCAAGTCCCCGTGGCTACACCTTC.

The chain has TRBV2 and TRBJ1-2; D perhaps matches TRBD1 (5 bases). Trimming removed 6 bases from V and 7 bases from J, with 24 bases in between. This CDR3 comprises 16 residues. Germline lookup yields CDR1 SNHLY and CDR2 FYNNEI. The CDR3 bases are TGTGCCAGCAGGCCCGCTAGCAGGGCTGATGGTGGTGGCTACACCTTC. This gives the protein CASRPASRADGGGYTF.

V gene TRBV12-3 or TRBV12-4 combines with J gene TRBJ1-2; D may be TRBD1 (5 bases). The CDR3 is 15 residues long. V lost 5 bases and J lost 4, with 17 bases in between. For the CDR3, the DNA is TGTGCCAGCAGTGGACAAGGGGCGACAGTCTATGGCTACACCTTC. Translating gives CASSGQGATVYGYTF.

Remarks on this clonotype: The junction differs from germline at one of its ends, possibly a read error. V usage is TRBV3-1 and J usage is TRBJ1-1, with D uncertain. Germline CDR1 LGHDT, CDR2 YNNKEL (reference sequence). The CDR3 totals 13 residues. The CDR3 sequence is CASSSGGNTEASF. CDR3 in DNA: TGTGCCAGCAGCTCCGGAGGGAACACTGAAGCTTCCTTT.

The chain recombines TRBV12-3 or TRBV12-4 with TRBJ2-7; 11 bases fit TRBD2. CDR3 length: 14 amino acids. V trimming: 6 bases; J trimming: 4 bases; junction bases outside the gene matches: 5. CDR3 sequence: CASSLAGGWYEQYF. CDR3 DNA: TGTGCCAGCAGCCTAGCGGGAGGTTGGTACGAGCAGTACTTC.

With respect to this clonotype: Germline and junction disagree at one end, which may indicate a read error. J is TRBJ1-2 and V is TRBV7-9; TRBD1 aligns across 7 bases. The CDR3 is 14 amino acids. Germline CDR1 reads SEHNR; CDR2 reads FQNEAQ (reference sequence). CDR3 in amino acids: CACSPGEGARGYTF. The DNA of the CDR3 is TGTGCCTGCAGCCCTGGCGAGGGGGCGCGAGGCTACACCTTC.

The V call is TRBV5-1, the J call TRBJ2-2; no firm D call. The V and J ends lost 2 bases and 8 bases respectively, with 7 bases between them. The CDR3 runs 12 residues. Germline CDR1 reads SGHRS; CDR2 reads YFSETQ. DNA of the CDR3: TGCGCCAGCAGCTTCGATTATGGGGAGCTGTTTTTT. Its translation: CASSFDYGELFF.

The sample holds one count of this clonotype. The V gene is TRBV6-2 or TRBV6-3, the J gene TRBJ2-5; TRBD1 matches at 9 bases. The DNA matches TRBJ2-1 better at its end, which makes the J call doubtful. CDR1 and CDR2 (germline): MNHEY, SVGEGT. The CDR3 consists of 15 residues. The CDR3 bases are TGTGCCAGCAGTCTGACAGGGGGGAACTACAATGAGCAGTTCTTC. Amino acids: CASSLTGGNYNEQFF.

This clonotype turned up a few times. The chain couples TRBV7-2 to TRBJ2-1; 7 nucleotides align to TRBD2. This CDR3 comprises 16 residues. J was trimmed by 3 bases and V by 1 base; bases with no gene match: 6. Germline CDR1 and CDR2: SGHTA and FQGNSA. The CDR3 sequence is CASSLGIGTIYNEQFF. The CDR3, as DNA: TGTGCCAGCAGCTTAGGAATCGGGACTATCTACAATGAGCAGTTCTTC.

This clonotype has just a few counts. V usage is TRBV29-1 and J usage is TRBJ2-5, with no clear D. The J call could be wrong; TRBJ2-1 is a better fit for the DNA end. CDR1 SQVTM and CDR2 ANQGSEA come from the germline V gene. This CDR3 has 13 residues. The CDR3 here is CSVENLVQQWQFF. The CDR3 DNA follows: TGCAGCGTTGAAAATTTAGTCCAGCAATGGCAGTTCTTC.

Here the CDR3 reads CASSPQGVGGSVNTEAFF. CDR3 bases: TGTGCCAGCTCACCCCAGGGAGTCGGGGGCAGCGTGAACACTGAAGCTTTCTTT. The chain links TRBV18 to TRBJ1-1, with a weak D call TRBD1 (6 bases). V was trimmed by 3 bases and J by 0 bases, leaving 20 bases between them. The CDR3 consists of 18 residues. CDR1 and CDR2 (germline): KGHSH, LQKENI. Full variable domain (outside the CDR3, taken from reference TRBV18 and TRBJ1-1): NAGVMQNPRHLVRRRGQEARLRCSPMKGHSHVYWYRQLPEEGLKFMVYLQKENIIDESGMPKERFSAEFPKEGPSILRIQQVVRGDSAAYFCASSPQGVGGSVNTEAFFGQGTRLTVV.

This CDR3 is CASSLSGGGEETQYF. CDR3 DNA: TGTGCCAGCAGCCTGTCTGGGGGCGGGGAAGAGACCCAGTACTTC. The chain is built from TRBV7-3 and TRBJ2-5; either TRBD1 or TRBD2 may supply D (6 bases each). Trimming shortened V by 5 bases and J by 3 bases, and 16 bases separated the two germline ends. This CDR3 spans 15 amino acids. Germline loops: CDR1 SGHTA, CDR2 FQGTGA.

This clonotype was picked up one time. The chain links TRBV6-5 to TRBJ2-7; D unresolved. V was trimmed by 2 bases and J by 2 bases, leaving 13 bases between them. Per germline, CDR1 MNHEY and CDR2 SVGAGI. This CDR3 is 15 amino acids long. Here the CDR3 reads CASSYDPQAPYEQYF. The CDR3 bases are TGTGCCAGCAGTTACGATCCCCAAGCCCCCTACGAGCAGTACTTC.

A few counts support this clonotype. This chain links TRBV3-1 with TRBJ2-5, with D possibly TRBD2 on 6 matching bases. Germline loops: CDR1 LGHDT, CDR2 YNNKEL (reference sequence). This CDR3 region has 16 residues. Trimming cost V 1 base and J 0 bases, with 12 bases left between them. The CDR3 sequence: CASSQGGRGHQETQYF. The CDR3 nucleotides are TGTGCCAGCAGCCAAGGAGGGCGGGGACACCAAGAGACCCAGTACTTC.